The present TCR beta chain was sequenced within a study of T cells and Merkel cell carcinoma outcomes. V was clipped by 2 bases and J by 2 bases; unmatched bases: 6. The length of the CDR3 is 15 residues. Germline CDR1 reads MNHNS; CDR2 reads SASEGT. Clones were read by immunoSEQ multiplex PCR, and TCRdb kept only the in-frame ones, dropping some. In the table there are some 9,400 clones, under 90% of which are singletons. Study-wide points: Reportedly, T-cell repertoire with density predicts Merkel cell carcinoma outcomes.

Concerning this clone: The antigen is unknown.

The sequence derives from a human donor with Merkel cell carcinoma. V is TRBV6-1 and J is TRBJ2-7; 7 positions match TRBD1. The sequenced material came from tumor tissue from Merkel cell carcinoma. The CDR3 reads CASSEHLGTAYEQYF. For the CDR3, the DNA is TGTGCCAGCAGTGAACACCTCGGGACAGCCTACGAGCAGTACTTC.